A single sample gave rise to the 9 T cell receptor beta chains below, sequenced in a study of Graves' ophthalmopathy and Graves' hyperthyroidism. Researchers took RNA transcripts and amplified TCR beta CDR3 regions from them. HTBI-primed first-round RT-PCR preceded second-round multiplex PCR. One entry per CDR3 protein, called by TCRdb with MiXCR from the multiplex PCR reads. The sample gives 230,000 or so distinct CDR3 sequences, 45% to 55% of which show up once; 40% to 55% is in the top ten. The sample taken for sequencing was peripheral blood. These receptors were taken from an adult man with Graves' ophthalmopathy.

V is TRBV5-6 and J is TRBJ2-7, with 12 bases matching TRBD1. J lost 5 bases, V lost 4 bases, and 4 bases had no gene match. This CDR3 has 14 residues. Germline CDR1 is SGHDT and CDR2 is YYEEEE. The DNA of the CDR3 is TGTGCCAGCAGCCGTGGGACAGGGGGCCACGAGCAGTACTTC. This translates into CASSRGTGGHEQYF. The variable domain in full, with the rest retrieved from reference TRBV5-6 and TRBJ2-7, is DAGVTQSPTHLIKTRGQQVTLRCSPKSGHDTVSWYQQALGQGPQFIFQYYEEEERQRGNFPDRFSGHQFPNYSSELNVNALLLGDSALYLCASSRGTGGHEQYFGPGTRLTVT.

This clonotype was observed many times. The rearrangement joins TRBV24-1 to TRBJ2-5, with D unclear. V was cut by 3 bases and J by 5 bases, with 9 bases left in between. The CDR3 has 13 residues. Germline CDR1 KGHDR, CDR2 SFDVKD. CDR3 sequence: CATSDGVGETQYF. Here the CDR3 DNA reads TGTGCCACCAGTGATGGCGTCGGTGAGACCCAGTACTTC.

A note on this clonotype: Mismatch with germline at one junction end may stem from a read error. This chain joins TRBV5-8 and TRBJ2-2; D uncertain. The CDR3 loop spans 15 amino acids. The germline gives CDR1 SGHTS, CDR2 YDEGEE. CDR3 residues: CASSPPGLNTGELFF. The CDR3 DNA reads as TGCGCCAGCAGCCCCCCGGGCCTGAACACCGGGGAGCTGTTTTTT.

This clonotype has a handful of counts. Compared with germline, one end of the junction differs, possibly owing to a read error. J is TRBJ1-2 and V is TRBV7-9; D remains ambiguous. The CDR3 totals 13 residues. Germline V lookup: CDR1 SEHNR, CDR2 FQNEAQ (reference sequence). The CDR3 DNA follows: TGTGCCAGCAGCTTAGGGACTGAATATGGCCACACCTTC. It codes for CASSLGTEYGHTF. The entire variable domain, with the rest obtained from reference TRBV7-9 and TRBJ1-2, is as follows: DTGVSQNPRHKITKRGQNVTFRCDPISEHNRLYWYRQTLGQGPEFLTYFQNEAQLEKSRLLSDRFSAERPKGSFSTLEIQRTEQGDSAMYLCASSLGTEYGHTFGSGTRLTVV.

The J gene is TRBJ2-7, the V gene TRBV5-1; D is perhaps TRBD1 (5 bases). Trimming pared 0 bases from V and 1 base from J, leaving 8 bases between. CDR3 size: 14 residues. Germline lookup yields CDR1 SGHRS and CDR2 YFSETQ. The CDR3 spells CASSLDHRSYEQYF. The DNA of the CDR3 is TGCGCCAGCAGCTTGGACCACAGGTCCTACGAGCAGTACTTC.

The V gene is TRBV5-1, the J gene TRBJ1-1, with 9 nucleotides matching TRBD1. The CDR3 has 13 amino acids. CDR1 is SGHRS and CDR2 is YFSETQ in the germline V gene. J gave up 11 bases and V 0 bases, and 5 bases lay outside the gene matches. Here the CDR3 reads CASSLADGQGAFF. The CDR3 DNA follows: TGCGCCAGCAGCTTGGCCGACGGACAGGGGGCTTTCTTT.

This sequence joins TRBV29-1 and TRBJ2-1; maybe TRBD2 (5 bases). The CDR3 spans 14 residues. V was shortened by 4 bases and J by 7 bases, with 17 bases between the two germline ends. Germline values: CDR1 SQVTM, CDR2 ANQGSEA. CDR3 amino acids: CSVAERTWVNEQFF. CDR3 in DNA: TGCAGCGTTGCTGAGCGGACCTGGGTGAATGAGCAGTTCTTC.

The chain carries TRBV9 and TRBJ2-7; 9 bases match TRBD1. Gene TRBJ2-1 matches the end of the DNA better, so the J call may be wrong. CDR1 is SGDLS, CDR2 YYNGEE, per germline. The CDR3 contains 15 residues. For the CDR3, the DNA is TGTGCCAGCAGCGTCGGGGACAGGGTGGGGAATGAGCAGTTCTTC. This sequence encodes CASSVGDRVGNEQFF.

The table lists this clonotype with many counts. The chain couples TRBV14 to TRBJ2-5; D is perhaps TRBD1 (6 bases). This CDR3 is 16 amino acids long. CDR1 is SGHDN and CDR2 is FVKESK in the germline V gene. Trimming took off 1 base at V and 2 bases at J, with 14 bases between the two ends. The CDR3: CASSQGLDRIQETQYF. The CDR3 bases are TGTGCCAGCAGCCAAGGTCTAGACAGGATTCAAGAGACCCAGTACTTC.